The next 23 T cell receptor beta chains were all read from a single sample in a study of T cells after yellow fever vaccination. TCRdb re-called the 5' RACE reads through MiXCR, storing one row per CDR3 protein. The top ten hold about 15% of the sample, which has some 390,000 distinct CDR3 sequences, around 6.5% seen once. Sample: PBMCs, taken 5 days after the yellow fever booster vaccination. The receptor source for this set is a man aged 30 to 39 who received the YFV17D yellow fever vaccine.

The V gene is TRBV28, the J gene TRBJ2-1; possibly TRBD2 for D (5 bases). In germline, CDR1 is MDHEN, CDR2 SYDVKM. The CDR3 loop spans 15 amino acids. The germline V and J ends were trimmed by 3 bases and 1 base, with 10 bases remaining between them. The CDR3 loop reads CASSFGDRSYNEQFF. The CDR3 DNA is TGTGCCAGCAGTTTCGGGGATAGATCCTACAATGAGCAGTTCTTC. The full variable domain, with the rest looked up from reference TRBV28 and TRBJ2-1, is DVKVTQSSRYLVKRTGEKVFLECVQDMDHENMFWYRQDPGLGLRLIYFSYDVKMKEKGDIPEGYSVSREKKERFSLILESASTNQTSMYLCASSFGDRSYNEQFFGPGTRLTVL.

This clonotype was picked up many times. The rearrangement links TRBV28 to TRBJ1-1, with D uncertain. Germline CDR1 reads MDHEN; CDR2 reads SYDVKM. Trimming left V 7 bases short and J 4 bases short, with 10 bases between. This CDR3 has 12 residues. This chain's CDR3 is CASKDLSTEAFF. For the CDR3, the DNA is TGTGCCAGCAAGGACCTCTCCACTGAAGCTTTCTTT.

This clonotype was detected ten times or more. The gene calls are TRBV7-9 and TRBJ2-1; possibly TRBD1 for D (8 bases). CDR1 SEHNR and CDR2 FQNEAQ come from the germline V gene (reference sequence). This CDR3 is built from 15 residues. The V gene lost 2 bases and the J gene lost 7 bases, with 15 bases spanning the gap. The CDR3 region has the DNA TGTGCCAGCAGCTTACTCGGACAGGGAGGGAATGAGCAGTTCTTC. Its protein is CASSLLGQGGNEQFF.

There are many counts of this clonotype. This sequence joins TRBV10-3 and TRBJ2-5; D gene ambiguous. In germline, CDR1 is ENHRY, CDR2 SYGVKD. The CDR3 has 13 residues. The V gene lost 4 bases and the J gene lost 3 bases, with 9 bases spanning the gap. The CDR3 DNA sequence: TGTGCCATCAGTGCCATGTTTGAAGAGACCCAGTACTTC. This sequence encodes CAISAMFEETQYF.

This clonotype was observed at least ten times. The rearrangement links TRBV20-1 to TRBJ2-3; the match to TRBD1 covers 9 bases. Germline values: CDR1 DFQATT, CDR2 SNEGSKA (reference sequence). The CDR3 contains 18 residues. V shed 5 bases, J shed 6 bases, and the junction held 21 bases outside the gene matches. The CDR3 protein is CSAHLGQGGGIGADTQYF. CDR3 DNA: TGCAGTGCTCACCTGGGACAGGGAGGCGGAATTGGCGCGGATACGCAGTATTTT.

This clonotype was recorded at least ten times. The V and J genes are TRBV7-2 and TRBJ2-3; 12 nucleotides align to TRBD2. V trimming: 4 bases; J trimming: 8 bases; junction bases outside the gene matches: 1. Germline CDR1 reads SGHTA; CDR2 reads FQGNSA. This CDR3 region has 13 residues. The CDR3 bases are TGTGCCAGCAGCTCGACTAGCGGGAGTACGCAGTATTTT. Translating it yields CASSSTSGSTQYF.

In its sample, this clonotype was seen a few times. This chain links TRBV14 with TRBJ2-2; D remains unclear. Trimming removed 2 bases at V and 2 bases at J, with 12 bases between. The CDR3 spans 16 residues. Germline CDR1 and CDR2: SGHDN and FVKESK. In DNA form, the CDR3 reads TGTGCCAGCAGCCAAAACTATCCGGGCAACACCGGGGAGCTGTTTTTT. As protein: CASSQNYPGNTGELFF. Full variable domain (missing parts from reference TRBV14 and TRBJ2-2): EAGVTQFPSHSVIEKGQTVTLRCDPISGHDNLYWYRRVMGKEIKFLLHFVKESKQDESGMPNNRFLAERTGGTYSTLKVQPAELEDSGVYFCASSQNYPGNTGELFFGEGSRLTVL.

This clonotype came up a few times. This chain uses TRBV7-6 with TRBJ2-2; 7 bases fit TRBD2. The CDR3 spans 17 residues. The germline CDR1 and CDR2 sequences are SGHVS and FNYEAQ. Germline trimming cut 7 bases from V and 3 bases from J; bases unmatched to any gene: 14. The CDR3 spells CASTLQAAGADTGELFF. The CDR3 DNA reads TGTGCCAGCACCCTGCAGGCGGCGGGAGCGGACACCGGGGAGCTGTTTTTT.

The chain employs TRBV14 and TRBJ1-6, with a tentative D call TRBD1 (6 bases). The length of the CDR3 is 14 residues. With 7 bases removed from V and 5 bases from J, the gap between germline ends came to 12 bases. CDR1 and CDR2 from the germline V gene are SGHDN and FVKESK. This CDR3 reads CASIHPGDNSPLHF. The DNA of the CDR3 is TGTGCCAGCATCCACCCAGGGGATAATTCACCCCTCCACTTT.

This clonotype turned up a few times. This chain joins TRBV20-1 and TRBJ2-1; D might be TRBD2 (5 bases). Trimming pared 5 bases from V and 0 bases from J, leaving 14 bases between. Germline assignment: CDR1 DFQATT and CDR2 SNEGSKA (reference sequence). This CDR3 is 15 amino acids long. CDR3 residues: CSAPPAEPSYNEQFF. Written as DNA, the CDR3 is TGCAGTGCTCCCCCAGCGGAACCCTCCTACAATGAGCAGTTCTTC.

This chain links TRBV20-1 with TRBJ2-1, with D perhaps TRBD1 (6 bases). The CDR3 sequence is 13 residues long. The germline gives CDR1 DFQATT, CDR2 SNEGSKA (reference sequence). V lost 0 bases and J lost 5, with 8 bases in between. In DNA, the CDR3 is TGCAGTGCTAGAGACAGGGGCCACAATGAGCAGTTCTTC. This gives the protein CSARDRGHNEQFF.

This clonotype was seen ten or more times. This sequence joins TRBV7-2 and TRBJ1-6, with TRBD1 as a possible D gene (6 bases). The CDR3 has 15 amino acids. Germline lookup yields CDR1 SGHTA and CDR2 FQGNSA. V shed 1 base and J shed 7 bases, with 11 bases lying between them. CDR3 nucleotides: TGTGCCAGCAGCTTAGGAGACAGGAGGAATTCACCCCTCCACTTT. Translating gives CASSLGDRRNSPLHF. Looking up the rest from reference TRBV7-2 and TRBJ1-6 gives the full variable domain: GAGVSQSPSNKVTEKGKDVELRCDPISGHTALYWYRQSLGQGLEFLIYFQGNSAPDKSGLPSDRFSAERTGGSVSTLTIQRTQQEDSAVYLCASSLGDRRNSPLHFGNGTRLTVT.

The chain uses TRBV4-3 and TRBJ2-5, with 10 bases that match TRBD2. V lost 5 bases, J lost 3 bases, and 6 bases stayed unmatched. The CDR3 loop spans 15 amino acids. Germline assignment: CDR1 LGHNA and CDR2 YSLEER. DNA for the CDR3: TGCGCCAGCAGCGCAAGTCTAGCGGGAGAAGAGACCCAGTACTTC. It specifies CASSASLAGEETQYF.

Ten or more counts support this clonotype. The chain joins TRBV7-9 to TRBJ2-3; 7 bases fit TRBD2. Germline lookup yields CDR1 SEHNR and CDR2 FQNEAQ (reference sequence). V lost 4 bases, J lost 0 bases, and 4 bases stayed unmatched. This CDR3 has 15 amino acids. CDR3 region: CASSSAAGSTDTQYF. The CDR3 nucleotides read TGTGCCAGCAGCTCCGCAGCGGGAAGCACAGATACGCAGTATTTT.

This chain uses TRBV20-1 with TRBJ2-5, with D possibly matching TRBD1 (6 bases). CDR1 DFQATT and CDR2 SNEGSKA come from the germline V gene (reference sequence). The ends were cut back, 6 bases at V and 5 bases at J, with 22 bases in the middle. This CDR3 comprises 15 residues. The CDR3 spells CSADWGQGNSETQYF. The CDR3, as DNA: TGCAGTGCGGATTGGGGACAAGGGAATAGTGAGACCCAGTACTTC.

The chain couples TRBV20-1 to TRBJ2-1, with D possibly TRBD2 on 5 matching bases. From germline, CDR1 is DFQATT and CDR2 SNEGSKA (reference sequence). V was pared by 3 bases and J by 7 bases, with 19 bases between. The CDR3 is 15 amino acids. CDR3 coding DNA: TGCAGTGCTAGGGGGTCAGCGGACCAGTCGAATGAGCAGTTCTTC. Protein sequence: CSARGSADQSNEQFF.

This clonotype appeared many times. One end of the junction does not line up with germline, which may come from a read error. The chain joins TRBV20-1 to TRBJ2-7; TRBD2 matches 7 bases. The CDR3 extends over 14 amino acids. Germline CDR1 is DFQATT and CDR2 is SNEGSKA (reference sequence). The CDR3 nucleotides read TGCAGTGCCAGAGGGAGGACTAGACTGGGCGAGCAGTACTTC. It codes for CSARGRTRLGEQYF.

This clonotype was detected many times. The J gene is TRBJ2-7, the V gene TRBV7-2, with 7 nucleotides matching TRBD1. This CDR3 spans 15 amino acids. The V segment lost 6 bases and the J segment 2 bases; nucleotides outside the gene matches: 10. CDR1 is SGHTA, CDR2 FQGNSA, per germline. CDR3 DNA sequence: TGTGCCAGCAGTTCCCCAGGGGGTGGAACCTACGAGCAGTACTTC. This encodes CASSSPGGGTYEQYF.

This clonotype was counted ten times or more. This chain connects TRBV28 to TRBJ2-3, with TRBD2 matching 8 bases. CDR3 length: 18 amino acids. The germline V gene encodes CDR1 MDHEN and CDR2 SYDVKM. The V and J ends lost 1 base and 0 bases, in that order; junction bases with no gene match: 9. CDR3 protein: CASSLFPPGGPSTDTQYF. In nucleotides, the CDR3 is TGTGCCAGCAGTTTATTCCCGCCGGGGGGGCCAAGCACAGATACGCAGTATTTT.

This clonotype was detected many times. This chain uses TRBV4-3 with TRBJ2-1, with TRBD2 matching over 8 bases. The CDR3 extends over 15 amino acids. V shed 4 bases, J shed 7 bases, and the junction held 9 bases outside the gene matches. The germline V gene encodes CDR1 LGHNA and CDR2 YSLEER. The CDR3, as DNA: TGCGCCAGCAGCCGAGGACTAGCTCAGGGTAATGAGCAGTTCTTC. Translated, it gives CASSRGLAQGNEQFF.

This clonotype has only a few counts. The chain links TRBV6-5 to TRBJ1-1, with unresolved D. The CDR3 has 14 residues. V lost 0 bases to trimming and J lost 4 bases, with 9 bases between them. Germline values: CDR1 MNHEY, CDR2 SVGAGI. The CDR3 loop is CASSYSGFRTEAFF. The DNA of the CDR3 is TGTGCCAGCAGTTACTCGGGGTTTCGCACTGAAGCTTTCTTT.

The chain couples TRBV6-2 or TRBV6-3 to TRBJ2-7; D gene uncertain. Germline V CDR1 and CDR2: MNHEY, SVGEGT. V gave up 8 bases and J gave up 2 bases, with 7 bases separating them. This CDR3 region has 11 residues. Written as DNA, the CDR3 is TGTGCCAGCGGGAACCCCTACGAGCAGTACTTC. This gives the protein CASGNPYEQYF.

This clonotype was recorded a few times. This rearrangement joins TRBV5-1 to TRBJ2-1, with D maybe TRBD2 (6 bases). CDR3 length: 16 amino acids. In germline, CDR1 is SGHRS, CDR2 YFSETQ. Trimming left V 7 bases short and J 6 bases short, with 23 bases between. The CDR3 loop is CASGPTSPLVGNEQFF. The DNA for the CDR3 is TGCGCCAGCGGGCCAACTAGCCCCCTCGTAGGCAATGAGCAGTTCTTC.